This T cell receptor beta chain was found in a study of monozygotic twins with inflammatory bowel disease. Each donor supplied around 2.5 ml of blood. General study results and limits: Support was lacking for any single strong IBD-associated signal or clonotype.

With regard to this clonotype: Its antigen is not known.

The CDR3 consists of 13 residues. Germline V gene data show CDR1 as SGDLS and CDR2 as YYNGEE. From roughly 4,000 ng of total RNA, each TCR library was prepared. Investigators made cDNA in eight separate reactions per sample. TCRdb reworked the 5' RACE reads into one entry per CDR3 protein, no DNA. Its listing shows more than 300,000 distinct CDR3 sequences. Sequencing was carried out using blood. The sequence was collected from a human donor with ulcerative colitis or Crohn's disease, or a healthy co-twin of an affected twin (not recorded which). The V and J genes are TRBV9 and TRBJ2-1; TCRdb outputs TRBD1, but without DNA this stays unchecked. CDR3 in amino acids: CASAGRQYNEQFF.